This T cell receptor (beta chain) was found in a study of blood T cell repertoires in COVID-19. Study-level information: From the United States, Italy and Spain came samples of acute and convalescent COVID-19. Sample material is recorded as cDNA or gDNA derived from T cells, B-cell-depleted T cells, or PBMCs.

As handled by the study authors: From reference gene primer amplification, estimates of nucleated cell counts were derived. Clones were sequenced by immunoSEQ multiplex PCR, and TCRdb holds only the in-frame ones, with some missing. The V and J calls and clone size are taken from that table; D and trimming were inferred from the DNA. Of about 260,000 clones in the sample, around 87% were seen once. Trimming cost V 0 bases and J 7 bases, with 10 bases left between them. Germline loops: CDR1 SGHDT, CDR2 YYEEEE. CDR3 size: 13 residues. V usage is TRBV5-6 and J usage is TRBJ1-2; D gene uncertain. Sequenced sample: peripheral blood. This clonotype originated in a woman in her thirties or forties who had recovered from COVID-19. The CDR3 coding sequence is TGTGCCAGCAGCTTGGCCGGTTTGCCTGGCTACACCTTC. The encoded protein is CASSLAGLPGYTF.